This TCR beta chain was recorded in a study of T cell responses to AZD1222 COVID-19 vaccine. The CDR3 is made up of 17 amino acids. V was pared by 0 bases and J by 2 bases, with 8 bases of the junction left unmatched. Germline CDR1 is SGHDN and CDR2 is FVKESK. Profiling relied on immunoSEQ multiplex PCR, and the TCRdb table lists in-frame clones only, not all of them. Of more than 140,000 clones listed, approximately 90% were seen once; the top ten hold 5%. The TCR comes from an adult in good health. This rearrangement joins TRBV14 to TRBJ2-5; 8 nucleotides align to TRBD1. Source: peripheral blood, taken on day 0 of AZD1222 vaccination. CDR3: CASSQDRTGPQQETQYF. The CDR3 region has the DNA TGTGCCAGCAGCCAAGATCGGACAGGGCCCCAGCAAGAGACCCAGTACTTC.